The entry below gives a single T cell receptor beta chain sequence along with its context. J gave up 0 bases and V 0 bases, and 9 bases lay outside the gene matches. Germline V lookup: CDR1 SGDLS, CDR2 YYNGEE. The CDR3 runs to 18 residues. This entry is derived from a study of blood T cell repertoires in COVID-19. Study-level information: Italy, Spain and the United States were the sources of the convalescent and acute COVID-19 samples. PBMCs, B-cell-depleted T cells, or T cells were the source of the cDNA or gDNA that made up the material.

In the original processing: Amplification from reference gene primers served as the basis for estimated nucleated cell counts. The table came from immunoSEQ multiplex PCR; TCRdb's copy has only in-frame clones and leaves some out. V and J calls and clone size are given by that table; D and trimming were obtained from the DNA. The sample records about 69,000 clones, about 81% being singletons. This chain uses TRBV9 with TRBJ1-3; TRBD1 matches at 7 bases. The material sequenced was peripheral blood. The origin of this receptor is a human donor in a cohort sampled during active COVID-19. CDR3 sequence reads: CASSVAGDSRFSGNTIYF. The CDR3 DNA is TGTGCCAGCAGCGTAGCGGGGGACAGTCGTTTCTCTGGAAACACCATATATTTT. The full variable domain, rest sourced from reference TRBV9 and TRBJ1-3, is DSGVTQTPKHLITATGQRVTLRCSPRSGDLSVYWYQQSLDQGLQFLIQYYNGEERAKGNILERFSAQQFPDLHSELNLSSLELGDSALYFCASSVAGDSRFSGNTIYFGEGSWLTVV.